Below, 28 T cell receptor beta chains from the same sample are listed, as sequenced in a study of blood T cell repertoires in COVID-19 (dated by TCRdb to 2020 to 2021). The library came from the immunoSEQ multiplex PCR assay. Entries here come from immuneACCESS through TCRdb and include only in-frame sequences with V and J called. Some clones fail to appear in such tables; in the studies checked, an unresolved V gene covers under half of the shortfall, and the cause of the remainder is unknown. A total of 150,000 to 200,000 clones appear in this sample, around four fifths of them only once. In total, the top ten clones hold around 8.4% of the sample. Material: peripheral blood. These receptors came from a woman older than 75 with COVID-19, enrolled during active disease.

This clone was observed once. J is TRBJ1-1 and V is TRBV10-2; D remains unclear. This CDR3 spans 14 amino acids. Germline CDR1 reads WSHSY; CDR2 reads SAAADI. V lost 4 bases and J 1 base, leaving 10 bases between the germline ends. The CDR3: CASSGRGTNTEAFF. The CDR3 bases are TGCGCCAGCAGTGGTCGGGGTACGAACACTGAAGCTTTCTTT.

The chain recombines TRBV19 with TRBJ2-7, with 9 bases aligning to TRBD1. Germline lookup yields CDR1 LNHDA and CDR2 SQIVND (reference sequence). With 2 bases clipped from V and 1 base from J, the junction kept 12 bases outside the gene matches. The CDR3 consists of 18 residues. CDR3 DNA sequence: TGTGCCAGTAGTATATCCCCCGCCACTGGGACAGGGTCCTACGAGCAGTACTTC. Translating it yields CASSISPATGTGSYEQYF.

V is TRBV2 and J is TRBJ2-3; 8 positions agree with TRBD2. V dropped 6 bases and J dropped 3; count of bases not matched to a gene: 11. Germline V gene sequence: CDR1 SNHLY, CDR2 FYNNEI. The CDR3 loop spans 16 amino acids. The CDR3 sequence: CASRSQLGLVTDTQYF. DNA of the CDR3: TGTGCCAGCAGATCACAATTGGGACTAGTGACAGATACGCAGTATTTT.

V is TRBV7-9 and J is TRBJ2-1, with a weak D call TRBD2 (5 bases). There are 17 residues in the CDR3. Trimming took 7 bases from V and 9 from J, leaving 28 bases between them. The V gene's germline CDR1 is SEHNR and CDR2 FQNEAQ (reference sequence). The CDR3 is CASTTLNSRRWEREQFF. The CDR3 DNA reads TGTGCCAGCACCACCCTTAATAGTCGGCGCTGGGAGCGTGAGCAGTTCTTC.

This chain links TRBV5-6 with TRBJ2-3; D unclear. CDR3 size: 12 residues. CDR1 is SGHDT, CDR2 YYEEEE, per germline. Trimming removed 4 bases from V and 7 bases from J, with 10 bases in between. The chain's CDR3 is CASSLRHNTQYF. In nucleotides, the CDR3 is TGTGCCAGCAGCCTGCGACACAATACGCAGTATTTT.

This chain connects TRBV12-3 or TRBV12-4 to TRBJ1-6; D ambiguous. CDR3 size: 13 residues. V was trimmed by 8 bases and J by 9 bases, leaving 14 bases between them. CDR3 sequence: CASPMNEGSPLHF. In DNA, the CDR3 is TGTGCCAGCCCTATGAATGAGGGTTCACCCCTCCACTTT.

In this sample, this clone turned up once. This chain uses TRBV5-4 with TRBJ2-2; the match to TRBD1 covers 11 bases. This CDR3 has 15 amino acids. From germline, CDR1 is SGHNT and CDR2 YYREEE (reference sequence). Trimming removed 4 bases from V and 8 bases from J; junction bases left unmatched: 7. CDR3 loop: CASSRRDRGSGELFF. The CDR3 bases are TGTGCCAGCAGCCGCCGGGACAGGGGGTCGGGGGAGCTGTTTTTT. Based on the CDR3 plus reference TRBV5-4 and TRBJ2-2, the full variable domain is ETGVTQSPTHLIKTRGQQVTLRCSSQSGHNTVSWYQQALGQGPQFIFQYYREEENGRGNFPPRFSGLQFPNYSSELNVNALELDDSALYLCASSRRDRGSGELFFGEGSRLTVL.

This chain uses TRBV5-1 with TRBJ2-2; D is unresolved. CDR1 and CDR2 from the germline V gene are SGHRS and YFSETQ. The CDR3 totals 14 residues. V lost 5 bases and J lost 0, with 8 bases in between. The CDR3 here is CASSLSTNTGELFF. The CDR3 bases are TGCGCCAGCAGTCTCTCTACGAACACCGGGGAGCTGTTTTTT.

The chain uses TRBV28 and TRBJ1-3, with a weak D call TRBD1 (6 bases). The CDR3 has 13 residues. From germline, CDR1 is MDHEN and CDR2 SYDVKM. Between the trimmed V and J ends, which lost 3 bases and 8 bases, there was a span of 11 bases. Here the CDR3 reads CASSFPQGDTIYF. The CDR3 DNA reads TGTGCCAGCAGTTTCCCACAGGGAGACACCATATATTTT.

This clone was seen only a few times. The chain combines TRBV2 with TRBJ1-2; a weak D match, TRBD1 (6 bases). Between the trimmed V and J ends, which lost 5 bases and 3 bases, there was a span of 13 bases. The CDR3 length is 14 residues. The V gene's germline CDR1 is SNHLY and CDR2 FYNNEI. CDR3 amino acids: CASSPTGLYYGYTF. DNA for the CDR3: TGTGCCAGCAGTCCGACAGGATTATACTATGGCTACACCTTC.

The gene calls are TRBV5-4 and TRBJ1-4; maybe TRBD1 (6 bases). The CDR3 has 14 residues. The ends were cut back, 3 bases at V and 5 bases at J, with 11 bases in the middle. CDR1 and CDR2 from the germline V gene are SGHNT and YYREEE (reference sequence). CDR3 nucleotide sequence: TGTGCCAGCAGCTCGGACAGACTAAATGAAAAACTGTTTTTT. It specifies CASSSDRLNEKLFF. The whole variable domain, remainder taken from reference TRBV5-4 and TRBJ1-4, is ETGVTQSPTHLIKTRGQQVTLRCSSQSGHNTVSWYQQALGQGPQFIFQYYREEENGRGNFPPRFSGLQFPNYSSELNVNALELDDSALYLCASSSDRLNEKLFFGSGTQLSVL.

This rearrangement joins TRBV3-1 (or the pseudogene TRBV3-2) to TRBJ2-5; D is perhaps TRBD1 (6 bases). Germline CDR1 is LGHDT and CDR2 is YNNKEL (reference sequence). The V end was cut by 3 bases, the J end by 5 bases, with 10 bases between. The CDR3 spans 13 residues. This CDR3 is CASSQNRVETQYF. In DNA, the CDR3 is TGTGCCAGCAGCCAGAACAGGGTTGAGACCCAGTACTTC.

The chain links TRBV29-1 to TRBJ2-1, with D possibly being TRBD1 (6 bases). The CDR3 contains 13 residues. V was pared by 4 bases and J by 4 bases, with 11 bases between. Per the germline V gene, CDR1 is SQVTM and CDR2 is ANQGSEA. The CDR3 loop reads CSVVWTEYNEQFF. The CDR3 coding sequence is TGCAGCGTTGTCTGGACAGAGTACAATGAGCAGTTCTTC.

This chain connects TRBV12-3 or TRBV12-4 to TRBJ2-3, with D possibly matching TRBD2 (5 bases). Trimming pared 0 bases from V and 6 bases from J, leaving 7 bases between. This CDR3 region has 13 residues. The CDR3 sequence: CASSLARADTQYF. As DNA, the CDR3 is TGTGCCAGCAGTTTAGCGCGGGCGGATACGCAGTATTTT.

The V gene is TRBV27, the J gene TRBJ1-1; D remains unclear. CDR3 length: 11 residues. V gave up 6 bases and J gave up 3 bases, with 5 bases separating them. CDR1 and CDR2 (germline): MNHEY, SMNVEV (reference sequence). The CDR3 DNA is TGTGCCAGCAGGACTTACACTGAAGCTTTCTTT. Its translation: CASRTYTEAFF.

The V gene is TRBV3-1 (or the pseudogene TRBV3-2), the J gene TRBJ2-5; perhaps TRBD2 as D (6 bases). The CDR3 is 15 amino acids. The germline V and J ends were trimmed by 2 bases and 7 bases, with 17 bases remaining between them. Germline-derived CDR1 and CDR2 are LGHDT and YNNKEL (reference sequence). CDR3: CASSQWDWGTGTQYF. The CDR3 DNA is TGTGCCAGCAGCCAATGGGACTGGGGGACGGGGACCCAGTACTTC.

There are a few counts of this clone. Distinct nucleotide sequences in the sample also encode this CDR3. This chain links TRBV2 with TRBJ1-2, with a tentative D call TRBD1 (6 bases). Trimming took 5 bases from V and 5 from J, leaving 12 bases between them. The germline gives CDR1 SNHLY, CDR2 FYNNEI. CDR3 length equals 13 residues. As DNA, the CDR3 is TGTGCCAGCAGTCAGACAGGAGATTATGGCTACACCTTC. Translated: CASSQTGDYGYTF.

This chain uses TRBV3-1 (or the pseudogene TRBV3-2) with TRBJ2-7; D gene unclear. The CDR3 runs 12 residues. Germline V gene sequence: CDR1 LGHDT, CDR2 YNNKEL (reference sequence). The V end was cut by 0 bases, the J end by 3 bases, with 3 bases between. This CDR3 reads CASSQESYEQYF. The CDR3 nucleotides are TGTGCCAGCAGCCAAGAGAGCTACGAGCAGTACTTC.

This chain connects TRBV11-2 to TRBJ1-1, with 9 bases identical to TRBD1. The V segment lost 3 bases and the J segment 5 bases; nucleotides outside the gene matches: 4. Germline CDR1 SGHAT, CDR2 FQNNGV. The CDR3 has 14 residues. CDR3 DNA: TGTGCCAGCAGCTTCAGACAGGGGGGGACTGAAGCTTTCTTT. Translation: CASSFRQGGTEAFF.

This clone was recorded once. The chain carries TRBV4-1 and TRBJ1-4; D gene unclear. Germline assignment: CDR1 MGHRA and CDR2 YSYEKL. This CDR3 region has 17 residues. The V end lost 1 base, the J end lost 12 bases, and 24 bases lay between the germline ends. CDR3 sequence reads: CASSQGRPGRVRIELFF. Here the CDR3 DNA reads TGCGCCAGCAGCCAAGGGAGACCGGGGAGGGTCCGTATCGAACTGTTTTTT.

The chain joins TRBV28 to TRBJ2-2; perhaps TRBD1 as D (6 bases). CDR1 and CDR2 (germline): MDHEN, SYDVKM. The CDR3 covers 17 residues. The V end lost 6 bases, the J end lost 4 bases, and 21 bases lay between the germline ends. As DNA, the CDR3 is TGTGCCAGCAGCGCCCCTCAGGGGTCGAAGGCCACCGGGGAGCTGTTTTTT. It is translated as CASSAPQGSKATGELFF.

This chain links TRBV11-1 with TRBJ2-3, with unresolved D. Germline V gene lookup returns CDR1 SGHAT and CDR2 FQDESV (reference sequence). The CDR3 consists of 15 residues. Trimming shortened V by 5 bases and J by 0 bases, and 12 bases separated the two germline ends. The CDR3 nucleotides are TGTGCCAGCAGCCTCACCTCGACTAGCACAGATACGCAGTATTTT. Translation: CASSLTSTSTDTQYF.

This clone was detected once. V is TRBV7-9 and J is TRBJ2-5; 11 nucleotides match TRBD2. The CDR3 is 16 residues long. CDR1 SEHNR and CDR2 FQNEAQ come from the germline V gene (reference sequence). V gave up 0 bases and J gave up 4 bases; unmatched junction bases: 4. The CDR3 DNA sequence: TGTGCCAGCAGCTTAGCTAGCGGGAGGGCGGCAGAGACCCAGTACTTC. It codes for CASSLASGRAAETQYF.

This clone has a single count. The chain couples TRBV5-3 to TRBJ2-1; 12 nucleotides line up with TRBD2. TRBV5-3 carries the ORF label, with uncertain function. The length of the CDR3 is 17 residues. Trimming at V came to 8 bases and at J to 2 bases, leaving 11 bases not matched to a gene. CDR3 sequence reads: CARRHRLAGEAYNEQFF. Written as DNA, the CDR3 is TGTGCCAGGCGCCATCGACTAGCGGGAGAGGCCTACAATGAGCAGTTCTTC.

This chain uses TRBV5-1 with TRBJ2-2, with D possibly being TRBD1 (5 bases). The CDR3 loop spans 15 amino acids. V lost 4 bases and J lost 5, with 15 bases in between. Germline CDR1 SGHRS, CDR2 YFSETQ. The CDR3 spells CASSIGALVTGELFF. As DNA, the CDR3 is TGCGCCAGCAGCATTGGGGCGCTAGTTACCGGGGAGCTGTTTTTT.

This sequence joins TRBV5-1 and TRBJ1-2, with TRBD1 matching over 8 bases. The CDR3 loop spans 14 amino acids. V was clipped by 0 bases and J by 6 bases; unmatched bases: 4. CDR1 and CDR2 (germline): SGHRS, YFSETQ. The CDR3 sequence is CASSLVQGADGYTF. CDR3 DNA sequence: TGCGCCAGCAGCTTGGTCCAGGGGGCGGATGGCTACACCTTC.

This chain links TRBV18 with TRBJ2-1; 8 nucleotides line up with TRBD1. Germline V lookup: CDR1 KGHSH, CDR2 LQKENI. V was pared by 6 bases and J by 2 bases, with 6 bases of the junction left unmatched. The CDR3 covers 15 residues. CDR3 loop: CASSTGQGPYNEQFF. The CDR3 DNA reads as TGTGCCAGCTCGACCGGACAGGGCCCCTACAATGAGCAGTTCTTC. The full variable domain, in which reference TRBV18 and TRBJ2-1 provide the parts outside the CDR3, is NAGVMQNPRHLVRRRGQEARLRCSPMKGHSHVYWYRQLPEEGLKFMVYLQKENIIDESGMPKERFSAEFPKEGPSILRIQQVVRGDSAAYFCASSTGQGPYNEQFFGPGTRLTVL.

In DNA, the CDR3 is TGTGCCAGCAGCCTATCGGACGGGGATCCCTACGAGCAGTACTTC. Amino acid sequence: CASSLSDGDPYEQYF. V gene TRBV7-2 combines with J gene TRBJ2-7; D might be TRBD2 (5 bases). The CDR3 is 15 residues long. Germline assignment: CDR1 SGHTA and CDR2 FQGNSA. Trimming shortened V by 5 bases and J by 2 bases, and 16 bases separated the two germline ends.